This entry concerns a single T cell receptor (beta chain). The data belong to a study of blood T cell repertoires in COVID-19. Original methodology: By means of reference gene primer amplification, nucleated cell counts were estimated. Here immunoSEQ multiplex PCR was the method, and the copy in TCRdb shows in-frame clones only, minus some. V and J calls and clone size follow that table, whereas D and trimming were derived from the DNA. Among 200,000 to 300,000 clones listed, about nine tenths were seen once. This CDR3 has 16 residues. Germline CDR1 is ENHRY and CDR2 is SYGVKD. V lost 3 bases, J lost 4 bases, and 18 bases lay in between.

The source material was peripheral blood. The chain couples TRBV10-3 to TRBJ1-1; possible D gene TRBD1, 6 bases. This receptor was obtained from a man aged 25-45 years with COVID-19, enrolled during active disease. The CDR3 region is CAISDGGGAGVTEAFF. The CDR3 DNA is TGTGCCATCAGTGACGGGGGGGGCGCGGGAGTCACTGAAGCTTTCTTT.